The clone carrying this T cell receptor beta chain was counted only a few times. The trim removed 4 bases at V and 4 bases at J, leaving 7 bases unmatched. Germline-derived CDR1 and CDR2 are LNHDA and SQIVND (reference sequence). The CDR3 loop spans 15 amino acids. The protocol was immunoSEQ multiplex PCR, while the TCRdb copy is restricted to in-frame clones and leaves out a portion. The repertoire consists of around 80,000 clones, with 89% occurring once and the leading ten covering about 0.38%. This entry is derived from a study of technical replicates of blood from several donors. V gene TRBV19 combines with J gene TRBJ2-5; TRBD1 matches 9 bases. The sequence was collected from a human donor in good health. Sequencing was done on a sample of T cells isolated from PBMCs. CDR3 sequence reads: CASSKGTGSGETQYF. CDR3 coding DNA: TGTGCCAGTAGTAAAGGGACAGGGTCCGGAGAGACCCAGTACTTC.